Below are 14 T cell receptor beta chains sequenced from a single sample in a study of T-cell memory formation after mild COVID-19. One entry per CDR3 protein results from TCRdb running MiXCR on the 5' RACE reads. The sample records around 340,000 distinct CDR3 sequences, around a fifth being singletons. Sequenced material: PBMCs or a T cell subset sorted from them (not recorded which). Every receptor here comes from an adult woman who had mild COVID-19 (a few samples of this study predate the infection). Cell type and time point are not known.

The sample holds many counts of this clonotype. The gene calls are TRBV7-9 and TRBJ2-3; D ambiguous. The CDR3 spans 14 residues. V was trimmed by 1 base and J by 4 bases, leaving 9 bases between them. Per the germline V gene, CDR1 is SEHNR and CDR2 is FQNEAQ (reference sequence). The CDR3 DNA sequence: TGTGCCAGCAGCTTAGTGGTACAGCCAGATACGCAGTATTTT. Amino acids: CASSLVVQPDTQYF.

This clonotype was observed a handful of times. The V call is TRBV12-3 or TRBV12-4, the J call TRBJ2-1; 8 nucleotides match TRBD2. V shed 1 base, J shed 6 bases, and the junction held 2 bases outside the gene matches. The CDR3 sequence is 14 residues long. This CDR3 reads CASSLGGTSNEQFF. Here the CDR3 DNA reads TGTGCCAGCAGTTTAGGGGGGACTAGCAATGAGCAGTTCTTC.

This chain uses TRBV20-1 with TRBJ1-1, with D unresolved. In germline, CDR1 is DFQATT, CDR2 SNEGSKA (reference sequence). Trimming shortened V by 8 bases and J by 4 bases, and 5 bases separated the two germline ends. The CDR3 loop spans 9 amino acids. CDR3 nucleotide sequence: TGCAGTTCCGGCACTGAAGCTTTCTTT. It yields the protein CSSGTEAFF.

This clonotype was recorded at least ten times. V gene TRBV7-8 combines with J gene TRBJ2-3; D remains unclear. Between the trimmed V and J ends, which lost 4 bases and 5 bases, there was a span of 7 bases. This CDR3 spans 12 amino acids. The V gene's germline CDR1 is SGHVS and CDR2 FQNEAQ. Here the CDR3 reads CASSSVIDTQYF. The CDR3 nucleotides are TGTGCCAGCAGCTCCGTCATAGATACGCAGTATTTT.

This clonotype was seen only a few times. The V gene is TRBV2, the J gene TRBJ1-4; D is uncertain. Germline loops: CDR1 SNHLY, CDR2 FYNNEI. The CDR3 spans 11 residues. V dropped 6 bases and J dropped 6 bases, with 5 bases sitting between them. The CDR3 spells CASRLYEKLFF. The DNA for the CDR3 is TGTGCCAGCAGACTATATGAAAAACTGTTTTTT.

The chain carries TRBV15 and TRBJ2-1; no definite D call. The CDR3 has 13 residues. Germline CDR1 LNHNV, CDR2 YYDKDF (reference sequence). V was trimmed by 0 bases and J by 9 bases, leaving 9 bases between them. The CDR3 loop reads CATSRDRPSEQFF. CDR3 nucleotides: TGTGCCACCAGCAGAGACCGGCCCAGTGAGCAGTTCTTC.

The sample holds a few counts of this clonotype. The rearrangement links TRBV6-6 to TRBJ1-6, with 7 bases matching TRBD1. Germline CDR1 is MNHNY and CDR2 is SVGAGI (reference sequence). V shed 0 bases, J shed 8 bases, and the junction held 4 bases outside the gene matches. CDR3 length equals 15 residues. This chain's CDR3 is CASSYSVRGDSPLHF. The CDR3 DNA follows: TGTGCCAGCAGTTACTCAGTCAGGGGGGATTCACCCCTCCACTTT.

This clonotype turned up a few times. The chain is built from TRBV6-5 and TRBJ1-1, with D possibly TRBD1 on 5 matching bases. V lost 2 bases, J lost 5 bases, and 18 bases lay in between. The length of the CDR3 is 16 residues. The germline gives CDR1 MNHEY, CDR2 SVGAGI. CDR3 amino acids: CASSYTSAGTPTEAFF. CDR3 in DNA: TGTGCCAGCAGTTACACGTCCGCCGGGACCCCTACTGAAGCTTTCTTT.

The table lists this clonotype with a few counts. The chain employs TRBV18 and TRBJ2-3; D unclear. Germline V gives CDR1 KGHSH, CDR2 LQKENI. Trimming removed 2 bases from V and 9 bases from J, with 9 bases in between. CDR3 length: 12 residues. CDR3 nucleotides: TGTGCCAGCTCACCAACCCTCGGCACGCAGTATTTT. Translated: CASSPTLGTQYF.

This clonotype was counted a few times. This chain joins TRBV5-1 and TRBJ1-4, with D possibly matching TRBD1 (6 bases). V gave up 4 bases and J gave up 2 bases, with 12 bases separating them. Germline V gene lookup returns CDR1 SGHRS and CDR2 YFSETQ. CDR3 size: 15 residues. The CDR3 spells CASSRGRGTNEKLFF. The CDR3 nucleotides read TGCGCCAGCAGCCGGGGAAGGGGGACTAATGAAAAACTGTTTTTT.

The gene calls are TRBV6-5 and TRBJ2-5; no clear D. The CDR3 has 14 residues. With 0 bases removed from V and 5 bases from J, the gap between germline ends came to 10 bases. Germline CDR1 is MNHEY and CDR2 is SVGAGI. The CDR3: CASSYSSLSETQYF. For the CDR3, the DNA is TGTGCCAGCAGTTACTCTTCTCTTTCGGAGACCCAGTACTTC.

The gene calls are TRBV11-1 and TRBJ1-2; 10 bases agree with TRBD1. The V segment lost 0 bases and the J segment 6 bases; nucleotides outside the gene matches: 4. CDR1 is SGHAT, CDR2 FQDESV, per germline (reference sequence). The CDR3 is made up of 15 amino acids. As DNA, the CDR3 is TGTGCCAGCAGCTTAGCGCCGGGACAGGGGAATGGCTACACCTTC. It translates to CASSLAPGQGNGYTF. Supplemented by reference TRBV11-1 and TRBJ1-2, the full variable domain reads EAEVAQSPRYKITEKSQAVAFWCDPISGHATLYWYRQILGQGPELLVQFQDESVVDDSQLPKDRFSAERLKGVDSTLKIQPAELGDSAMYLCASSLAPGQGNGYTFGSGTRLTVV.

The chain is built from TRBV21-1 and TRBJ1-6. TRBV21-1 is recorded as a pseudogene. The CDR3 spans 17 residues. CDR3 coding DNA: TGTGCCAGCAGCGAGGGCAGGAGTGCGGGGAATAATTCACCCCTCCACTTT. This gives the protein CASSEGRSAGNNSPLHF.

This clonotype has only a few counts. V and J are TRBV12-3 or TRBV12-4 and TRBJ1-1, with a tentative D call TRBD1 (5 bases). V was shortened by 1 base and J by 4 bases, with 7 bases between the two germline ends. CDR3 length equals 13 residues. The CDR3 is CASSLGTPTEAFF. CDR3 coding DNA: TGTGCCAGCAGTTTAGGGACACCCACTGAAGCTTTCTTT.